These 27 T cell receptor beta chains share one sample of origin, sequenced in a study of T cell responses to AZD1222 COVID-19 vaccine. Data came from immunoSEQ multiplex PCR; TCRdb stores just in-frame clones and leaves some out. The profile shows 90,000 to 120,000 clones, around nine tenths of them singletons. The material sequenced was peripheral blood, taken on day 0 of AZD1222 vaccination. These receptors all stem from an adult in good health.

CDR3 region: CASSPLRTSNYGYTF. In DNA, the CDR3 is TGTGCCAGCAGCCCCCTACGGACGTCTAACTATGGCTACACCTTC. The chain links TRBV3-1 (or the pseudogene TRBV3-2) to TRBJ1-2; D not resolved. CDR1 is LGHDT, CDR2 YNNKEL, per germline (reference sequence). V was trimmed by 4 bases and J by 0 bases, leaving 12 bases between them. The CDR3 consists of 15 residues.

The rearrangement uses TRBV10-3 and TRBJ2-1; 8 positions match TRBD2. CDR3 length: 16 residues. The J segment lost 3 bases and the V segment lost 2 bases, leaving 6 bases of the junction unmatched. Germline lookup yields CDR1 ENHRY and CDR2 SYGVKD. The CDR3 coding sequence is TGTGCCATCAGTGAGCCCAGCGGGGGCCACTACAATGAGCAGTTCTTC. It codes for CAISEPSGGHYNEQFF.

The CDR3 is CASSRTGGAYEQYF. In nucleotides, the CDR3 is TGCGCCAGCAGCCGGACAGGGGGAGCCTACGAGCAGTACTTC. The V call is TRBV5-1, the J call TRBJ2-7, with 10 bases lining up with TRBD1. Germline V gene sequence: CDR1 SGHRS, CDR2 YFSETQ. The CDR3 has 14 amino acids. J lost 2 bases, V lost 4 bases, and 3 bases had no gene match.

This clone has just one count. This chain links TRBV12-3 or TRBV12-4 with TRBJ2-5; D gene uncertain. The CDR3 contains 12 residues. The ends were cut back, 6 bases at V and 1 base at J, with 6 bases in the middle. The CDR3 loop is CASSLSQETQYF. CDR3 sequence (DNA): TGTGCCAGCAGCCTCTCCCAAGAGACCCAGTACTTC.

This rearrangement joins TRBV18 to TRBJ1-2, with D maybe TRBD1 (5 bases). This CDR3 is 12 amino acids long. Trimming left V 4 bases short and J 4 bases short, with 7 bases between. From germline, CDR1 is KGHSH and CDR2 LQKENI. The CDR3 region is CASSLDSYGYTF. The DNA of the CDR3 is TGTGCCAGCTCACTCGACAGCTATGGCTACACCTTC. The variable domain in full, completed from reference TRBV18 and TRBJ1-2, reads NAGVMQNPRHLVRRRGQEARLRCSPMKGHSHVYWYRQLPEEGLKFMVYLQKENIIDESGMPKERFSAEFPKEGPSILRIQQVVRGDSAAYFCASSLDSYGYTFGSGTRLTVV.

The DNA for the CDR3 is TGTGCCACCAGTGATAGGAGGACCGGGACAGGGAACACCGGGGAGCTGTTTTTT. This codes for CATSDRRTGTGNTGELFF. The V and J genes are TRBV24-1 and TRBJ2-2, with 8 bases lining up with TRBD1. V lost 3 bases and J lost 1; bases outside the gene matches: 9. CDR1 and CDR2 (germline): KGHDR, SFDVKD. The CDR3 loop spans 18 amino acids.

This rearrangement joins TRBV5-1 to TRBJ2-1; 12 bases are a match to TRBD2. Trimming took 3 bases from V and 2 from J; bases not matched to a gene: 6. In germline, CDR1 is SGHRS, CDR2 YFSETQ. CDR3 length: 17 amino acids. In DNA, the CDR3 is TGCGCCAGCAGCTCCCTAGCGGGGGGGCCCCCCTACAATGAGCAGTTCTTC. Protein sequence: CASSSLAGGPPYNEQFF.

The chain uses TRBV28 and TRBJ1-2; a possible D gene is TRBD1 (5 bases). CDR3 length equals 15 residues. With 6 bases removed from V and 0 bases from J, the gap between germline ends came to 14 bases. Germline-derived CDR1 and CDR2 are MDHEN and SYDVKM. CDR3 in amino acids: CASSPPRGANYGYTF. The CDR3 bases are TGTGCCAGCAGCCCCCCGAGGGGCGCTAACTATGGCTACACCTTC.

The genes are TRBV5-1 and TRBJ1-1; possibly TRBD1 for D (5 bases). The CDR3 sequence is 14 residues long. The germline V and J ends were trimmed by 0 bases and 1 base, with 7 bases remaining between them. CDR1 and CDR2 (germline): SGHRS, YFSETQ. The DNA of the CDR3 is TGCGCCAGCAGCTTGGCTACAGGGAACACTGAAGCTTTCTTT. Encoded protein: CASSLATGNTEAFF. The whole variable domain, remainder taken from reference TRBV5-1 and TRBJ1-1, is KAGVTQTPRYLIKTRGQQVTLSCSPISGHRSVSWYQQTPGQGLQFLFEYFSETQRNKGNFPGRFSGRQFSNSRSEMNVSTLELGDSALYLCASSLATGNTEAFFGQGTRLTVV.

V and J are TRBV10-2 and TRBJ1-1; 11 bases fit TRBD1. The CDR3 is 12 amino acids. Germline values: CDR1 WSHSY, CDR2 SAAADI. V lost 5 bases and J lost 11; bases outside the gene matches: 4. The CDR3 bases are TGCGCCAGCAGTAAGGACAGGGGGCTCGCTTTCTTT. Amino acid sequence: CASSKDRGLAFF.

The chain links TRBV27 to TRBJ2-7, with TRBD2 identical over 7 bases. Germline trimming cut 8 bases from V and 2 bases from J; bases unmatched to any gene: 6. Germline assignment: CDR1 MNHEY and CDR2 SMNVEV (reference sequence). The CDR3 length is 13 residues. CDR3 region: CASAPRGTYEQYF. The CDR3 DNA reads TGTGCCAGCGCACCGCGGGGGACCTACGAGCAGTACTTC.

The V call is TRBV7-8, the J call TRBJ1-2; 9 bases line up with TRBD1. V gave up 4 bases and J gave up 7 bases; unmatched junction bases: 10. The CDR3 contains 15 residues. Germline CDR1 and CDR2: SGHVS and FQNEAQ. CDR3 coding DNA: TGTGCCAGCAGCTCCCGCACCGGGACAGGGTTTGGCTACACCTTC. The encoded protein is CASSSRTGTGFGYTF.

This clone came up a few times. This chain connects TRBV7-2 to TRBJ2-7; D possibly uses TRBD1 or TRBD2 (6 bases each). The CDR3 totals 14 residues. Per the germline V gene, CDR1 is SGHTA and CDR2 is FQGNSA. The germline V and J ends were trimmed by 6 bases and 4 bases, with 16 bases remaining between them. The CDR3 bases are TGTGCCAGCAGGGCGGGACAACCTCCTTACGAGCAGTACTTC. It encodes CASRAGQPPYEQYF.

The V gene is TRBV29-1, the J gene TRBJ1-2; 7 bases match TRBD1. V was pared by 7 bases and J by 5 bases, with 7 bases of the junction left unmatched. Germline lookup yields CDR1 SQVTM and CDR2 ANQGSEA. The CDR3 is 12 residues long. CDR3 bases: TGCAGCGACGGTACAGGGGAATATGGCTACACCTTC. Amino acid sequence: CSDGTGEYGYTF.

The genes are TRBV7-2 and TRBJ2-1, with TRBD1 identical over 9 bases. CDR3 size: 17 residues. Germline assignment: CDR1 SGHTA and CDR2 FQGNSA. Germline trimming cut 1 base from V and 6 bases from J; bases unmatched to any gene: 10. The CDR3 reads CASSLGFQGQGSNEQFF. The CDR3 nucleotides are TGTGCCAGCAGCTTAGGTTTTCAGGGACAGGGATCCAATGAGCAGTTCTTC.

The chain has TRBV13 and TRBJ1-1; a possible D gene is TRBD1 (6 bases). Germline V gene data show CDR1 as PRHDT and CDR2 as FYEKMQ (reference sequence). V lost 5 bases to trimming and J lost 4 bases, with 14 bases between them. This CDR3 region has 14 residues. Here the CDR3 DNA reads TGTGCCAGCAGCCTACTGAACAGGGTCACTGAAGCTTTCTTT. This encodes CASSLLNRVTEAFF. The whole variable domain, remainder taken from reference TRBV13 and TRBJ1-1, is AAGVIQSPRHLIKEKRETATLKCYPIPRHDTVYWYQQGPGQDPQFLISFYEKMQSDKGSIPDRFSAQQFSDYHSELNMSSLELGDSALYFCASSLLNRVTEAFFGQGTRLTVV.

V usage is TRBV3-1 (or the pseudogene TRBV3-2) and J usage is TRBJ2-7, with 7 bases identical to TRBD1. Germline V gene sequence: CDR1 LGHDT, CDR2 YNNKEL (reference sequence). This CDR3 is 14 amino acids long. J gave up 3 bases and V 4 bases, and 6 bases lay outside the gene matches. The CDR3 sequence is CASSPKTGYYEQYF. DNA for the CDR3: TGTGCCAGCAGCCCCAAGACAGGGTACTACGAGCAGTACTTC.

The CDR3 DNA reads TGTGCCAGCACCCCGGGTAGGGAGCGGGGCGAGACCCAGTACTTC. Its protein product is CASTPGRERGETQYF. The V gene is TRBV6-5, the J gene TRBJ2-5, with 7 positions matching TRBD2. V was clipped by 7 bases and J by 5 bases; unmatched bases: 13. The CDR3 totals 15 residues. The germline V gene encodes CDR1 MNHEY and CDR2 SVGAGI.

CDR3 sequence: CASSPGQIYEQYF. The CDR3 DNA sequence: TGTGCCAGCAGCCCCGGACAGATCTACGAGCAGTACTTC. The chain is built from TRBV3-1 (or the pseudogene TRBV3-2) and TRBJ2-7; possibly TRBD1 for D (6 bases). CDR1 and CDR2 from the germline V gene are LGHDT and YNNKEL (reference sequence). This CDR3 has 13 amino acids. V lost 4 bases and J lost 3, with 10 bases in between.

The CDR3 DNA reads as TGTGCCAGCAGTGTCTTCAATGAGCAGTTCTTC. Protein: CASSVFNEQFF. This chain joins TRBV25-1 and TRBJ2-1, with D unclear. There are 11 residues in the CDR3. Trimming stripped 4 bases from V and 6 bases from J, with 4 bases between. Germline CDR1 MGHDK, CDR2 SYGVNS. Filled out from reference TRBV25-1 and TRBJ2-1, the complete variable domain reads EADIYQTPRYLVIGTGKKITLECSQTMGHDKMYWYQQDPGMELHLIHYSYGVNSTEKGDLSSESTVSRIRTEHFPLTLESARPSHTSQYLCASSVFNEQFFGPGTRLTVL.

The chain has TRBV5-1 and TRBJ2-7, with 8 nucleotides matching TRBD1. Germline assignment: CDR1 SGHRS and CDR2 YFSETQ. J gave up 3 bases and V 4 bases, and 9 bases lay outside the gene matches. The CDR3 covers 15 residues. CDR3 residues: CASSVRTGPRYEQYF. For the CDR3, the DNA is TGCGCCAGCAGCGTGAGGACAGGGCCTCGCTACGAGCAGTACTTC. The full variable domain, completed using reference TRBV5-1 and TRBJ2-7, is KAGVTQTPRYLIKTRGQQVTLSCSPISGHRSVSWYQQTPGQGLQFLFEYFSETQRNKGNFPGRFSGRQFSNSRSEMNVSTLELGDSALYLCASSVRTGPRYEQYFGPGTRLTVT.

To note about this clone: Sequence at one end of the junction differs from germline and may be a read error. The chain links TRBV11-2 to TRBJ2-7, with D perhaps TRBD1 or TRBD2 (5 bases each). Germline V gene lookup returns CDR1 SGHAT and CDR2 FQNNGV. The CDR3 loop spans 13 amino acids. This CDR3 reads CASSLGTGYEQYF. CDR3 coding DNA: TGTGCCAGCAGTTTAGGGACCGGCTACGAGCAGTACTTC. The full variable domain, its missing parts supplied by reference TRBV11-2 and TRBJ2-7, is EAGVAQSPRYKIIEKRQSVAFWCNPISGHATLYWYQQILGQGPKLLIQFQNNGVVDDSQLPKDRFSAERLKGVDSTLKIQPAKLEDSAVYLCASSLGTGYEQYFGPGTRLTVT.

CDR3 loop: CASSGNRVYEQYF. In DNA form, the CDR3 reads TGTGCCAGCAGCGGTAACAGGGTTTACGAGCAGTACTTC. The chain combines TRBV7-9 with TRBJ2-7; D is perhaps TRBD1 (6 bases). Germline CDR1 reads SEHNR; CDR2 reads FQNEAQ (reference sequence). CDR3 length equals 13 residues. Trimming cost V 5 bases and J 4 bases, with 12 bases left between them.

J is TRBJ2-1 and V is TRBV5-6; 12 bases match TRBD2. CDR3 length: 17 amino acids. Germline CDR1 is SGHDT and CDR2 is YYEEEE. V was clipped by 0 bases and J by 8 bases; unmatched bases: 9. The CDR3 nucleotides are TGTGCCAGCAGCTTGGGGCTAGCGGGGGGGCCTTGGGATGAGCAGTTCTTC. It translates to CASSLGLAGGPWDEQFF.

This clone turned up a few times. The rearrangement joins TRBV7-9 to TRBJ1-2; 10 bases line up with TRBD1. The CDR3 length is 16 residues. Germline V gene data show CDR1 as SEHNR and CDR2 as FQNEAQ (reference sequence). With V trimmed by 5 bases and J by 8 bases, 14 bases remained unmatched. The CDR3 loop reads CASSHLPGQGTWGYTF. The CDR3, as DNA: TGTGCCAGCAGCCATTTACCGGGACAGGGGACTTGGGGCTACACCTTC.

The chain carries TRBV5-4 and TRBJ1-2, with 10 positions matching TRBD1. The trim removed 4 bases at V and 5 bases at J, leaving 2 bases unmatched. This CDR3 has 13 amino acids. Germline CDR1 is SGHNT and CDR2 is YYREEE (reference sequence). CDR3 protein: CASSQDRGYGYTF. The CDR3 DNA sequence: TGTGCCAGCAGCCAGGACAGGGGGTATGGCTACACCTTC.

A single count supports this clone. The J gene is TRBJ1-3, the V gene TRBV5-5; D might be TRBD1 (6 bases). Germline CDR1 and CDR2: SGHKS and YYEKEE (reference sequence). V was cut by 6 bases and J by 0 bases, with 19 bases left in between. The CDR3 runs to 17 residues. The CDR3 DNA reads TGTGCCAGCACCTTTGGGGGGGCTCTTGGCTCTGGAAACACCATATATTTT. This gives the protein CASTFGGALGSGNTIYF.